Listed below are T cell receptor beta chains from one sample, sequenced in a study of technical replicates of blood from a few donors. TCRdb's copy holds only in-frame clones and misses some; the assay was immunoSEQ multiplex PCR. The data contain around 70,000 clones, more than 85% of them singletons. The sample consisted of T cells isolated from PBMCs. Receptor source: a human donor in good health. The conserved cysteine and the conserved F or W are not part of the CDR3 here.

J: TRBJ2-5
length: 11
V: TRBV10-3
CDR3: ASTGGPQETQY

J: TRBJ2-7
length: 11
V: TRBV19
CDR3: ASSPGLVYEQY

J: TRBJ2-6
length: 19
V: TRBV5-1
CDR3: ASRTWSSEGTGFGGANVLT

J: TRBJ2-7
length: 13
V: TRBV4-1
CDR3: ASSLFSGQNYEQY

J: TRBJ2-7
length: 9
V: TRBV29-1
CDR3: SATGNYEQY

J: TRBJ1-2
length: 10
V: TRBV29-1
CDR3: SVEVGGGSYT

J: TRBJ1-2
length: 10
V: TRBV6-1
CDR3: ASSEEGGAII

J: TRBJ1-1
length: 9
V: TRBV6-5
CDR3: ASSYLRKAF

J: TRBJ2-1
length: 13
V: TRBV5-4
CDR3: ASSKTSGAAGEQF

J: TRBJ1-6
length: 14
V: TRBV2
CDR3: ASRDGTEYYNSPLH

J: TRBJ1-1
length: 10
V: TRBV5-6
CDR3: ASSQMNTEAF

J: TRBJ2-5
length: 11
V: TRBV7-9
CDR3: ASSSTGSETQY

J: TRBJ1-2
length: 12
V: TRBV30
CDR3: AWIPRSANYGYT

J: TRBJ2-2
length: 12
V: TRBV9
CDR3: ASSAGGLTGELF

J: TRBJ2-7
length: 13
V: TRBV4-1
CDR3: ASRYLAGGDYEQY

J: TRBJ2-6
length: 16
V: TRBV11-2
CDR3: ASSSRQFRESGANVLT

J: TRBJ2-1
length: 13
V: TRBV21-1
CDR3: ASRDSGRAYNEQF